This TCR beta chain came from a study of blood T cell repertoires in COVID-19. Study background: The United States, Italy and Spain provided the acute and convalescent COVID-19 samples.

Sequencing was performed with immunoSEQ multiplex PCR; in TCRdb, only in-frame clones are kept and a portion is missing. Of under 350,000 clones listed, around 88% are singletons. CDR1 and CDR2 from the germline V gene are SGHTS and YDEGEE. The V end lost 1 base, the J end lost 2 bases, and 16 bases lay between the germline ends. The length of the CDR3 is 16 residues. This clone came up once. The receptor's source is a man aged 40-49 years with acute or convalescent COVID-19. The source material was peripheral blood. The chain is built from TRBV5-8 and TRBJ2-7; a weak D match, TRBD2 (7 bases). CDR3 bases: TGTGCCAGCAGCTTGTATGGGGGGGGCGTTGCCTACGAGCAGTACTTC. It encodes CASSLYGGGVAYEQYF.